This T cell receptor (beta chain) emerged from a study of blood T cell repertoires in COVID-19. Repertoires were generated with immunoSEQ multiplex PCR, while TCRdb's copy carries only in-frame clones and drops some. This repertoire shows roughly 280,000 clones, 70% to 90% found once; its top ten account for around 10%. This CDR3 has 12 amino acids. Trimming took 4 bases from V and 5 from J; bases not matched to a gene: 1. On this clone: Other nucleotide sequences from this sample produce the same CDR3.

Sequenced material: peripheral blood. The chain is built from TRBV12-3 or TRBV12-4 and TRBJ2-5; 7 bases match TRBD2. The TCR sequence derives from a woman aged 65 to 85 with acute or convalescent COVID-19. CDR3 in DNA: TGTGCCAGCAGTTCCGGGGGGGAGACCCAGTACTTC. Protein product: CASSSGGETQYF.